These 4 T cell receptor beta chains were all obtained from the same sample, sequenced in a study of human thymus T cells. The study used thymus tissue resected during corrective heart surgery. Libraries were prepared by immunoSEQ multiplex PCR; TCRdb keeps only in-frame clonotypes and omits some of them. The sample yields 100,000 to 150,000 clones, 90% to 95% seen once. Material: thymus tissue. The source is a boy younger than two with a congenital heart defect but otherwise immunologically healthy.

The chain carries TRBV10-3 and TRBJ1-6; D not resolved. The ends were cut back, 10 bases at V and 5 bases at J, with 18 bases in the middle. From germline, CDR1 is ENHRY and CDR2 SYGVKD. The CDR3 runs 15 residues. Here the CDR3 reads CATYAEVGDNSPLHF. In nucleotides, the CDR3 is TGTGCCACCTACGCCGAGGTGGGCGATAATTCACCCCTCCACTTT.

This chain joins TRBV28 and TRBJ1-5; 8 positions match TRBD1. There are 16 residues in the CDR3. The V segment lost 5 bases and the J segment 4 bases; nucleotides outside the gene matches: 10. From germline, CDR1 is MDHEN and CDR2 SYDVKM. CDR3 nucleotide sequence: TGTGCCAGCAGTCCCTCCGGACAGGGCCGGAATCAGCCCCAGCATTTT. This codes for CASSPSGQGRNQPQHF.

V usage is TRBV4-3 and J usage is TRBJ2-3; the match to TRBD2 covers 9 bases. J was trimmed by 1 base and V by 1 base; bases with no gene match: 3. This CDR3 contains 16 residues. Germline-derived CDR1 and CDR2 are LGHNA and YSLEER. The CDR3, as DNA: TGCGCCAGCAGCCAAGTGGAGCGGGGGGGCACAGATACGCAGTATTTT. The encoded protein is CASSQVERGGTDTQYF.

The V and J genes are TRBV5-6 and TRBJ1-2; D is unresolved. There are 16 residues in the CDR3. Trimming left V 0 bases short and J 5 bases short, with 17 bases between. Germline CDR1 SGHDT, CDR2 YYEEEE. The CDR3 DNA reads as TGTGCCAGCAGCTTGGATATGAGGGCATCTGTTTATGGCTACACCTTC. It translates to CASSLDMRASVYGYTF. The whole variable domain, filled in from reference TRBV5-6 and TRBJ1-2, reads DAGVTQSPTHLIKTRGQQVTLRCSPKSGHDTVSWYQQALGQGPQFIFQYYEEEERQRGNFPDRFSGHQFPNYSSELNVNALLLGDSALYLCASSLDMRASVYGYTFGSGTRLTVV.